The 25 T cell receptor beta chains given below trace back to one sample, sequenced in a study of response to subunit inactivated influenza vaccine. MiXCR, run by TCRdb on the RT-PCR reads, gives a single entry per CDR3 protein. Found here are 860,000 or so distinct CDR3 sequences, 21% of them singletons; the top ten hold roughly 10%. The source material was PBMCs from blood, sampled about 5 days after vaccination. These receptors came from a man aged 50-59 years who received an inactivated influenza vaccine.

This clonotype was seen more than once but under ten times. The chain is built from TRBV7-6 and TRBJ2-7; 10 bases line up with TRBD1. Germline CDR1 is SGHVS and CDR2 is FNYEAQ. The ends lost 4 bases at V and 6 bases at J; junction bases unmatched: 6. CDR3 length equals 14 residues. The CDR3: CASSSRDRGGEQYF. The CDR3 DNA reads TGTGCCAGCAGCTCCCGGGACAGGGGTGGCGAGCAGTACTTC.

In nucleotides, the CDR3 is TGTGCCAGCAGTGACAGGGGAGTCAATGAAAAACTGTTTTTT. Translating it yields CASSDRGVNEKLFF. J is TRBJ1-4 and V is TRBV6-1; D is perhaps TRBD1 (6 bases). This CDR3 region has 14 residues. Germline CDR1 reads MNHNS; CDR2 reads SASEGT. V lost 3 bases, J lost 5 bases, and 10 bases lay in between.

The rearrangement uses TRBV7-2 and TRBJ2-7; 7 bases match TRBD2. Germline CDR1 reads SGHTA; CDR2 reads FQGNSA. After removal of 4 bases from V and 7 bases from J, the junction contained 7 bases not matched to a gene. CDR3 length: 13 residues. The CDR3 DNA sequence: TGTGCCAGCAGCTCCGGGACTAAAGCAGAGCAGTACTTC. Encoded protein: CASSSGTKAEQYF. The whole variable domain, filled in from reference TRBV7-2 and TRBJ2-7, reads GAGVSQSPSNKVTEKGKDVELRCDPISGHTALYWYRQSLGQGLEFLIYFQGNSAPDKSGLPSDRFSAERTGGSVSTLTIQRTQQEDSAVYLCASSSGTKAEQYFGPGTRLTVT.

This clonotype was found a few times. V is TRBV15 and J is TRBJ2-5; tentative D call: TRBD1 (5 bases). From germline, CDR1 is LNHNV and CDR2 YYDKDF (reference sequence). Trimming removed 2 bases from V and 5 bases from J, with 15 bases in between. The CDR3 spans 15 residues. DNA of the CDR3: TGTGCCACCAGCAGAAATGGAAGGGGCGGCGAGACCCAGTACTTC. This sequence encodes CATSRNGRGGETQYF.

V and J are TRBV29-1 and TRBJ2-1; 7 nucleotides agree with TRBD1. The CDR3 runs 14 residues. The germline V gene has CDR1 SQVTM and CDR2 ANQGSEA. Losses at the gene ends were 7 bases for V and 4 bases for J; bases not matched to a gene: 10. The CDR3 loop is CSASVGQLYNEQFF. CDR3 bases: TGCAGCGCTTCTGTGGGACAGCTTTACAATGAGCAGTTCTTC.

This clonotype has only a few counts. The chain combines TRBV10-3 with TRBJ2-3; TRBD1 aligns across 8 bases. Per germline, CDR1 ENHRY and CDR2 SYGVKD. V lost 4 bases and J lost 3; bases outside the gene matches: 6. This CDR3 region has 15 residues. CDR3 residues: CAISGVTGVTDTQYF. As DNA, the CDR3 is TGTGCCATCAGTGGGGTGACAGGGGTGACAGATACGCAGTATTTT.

There are many counts of this clonotype. The chain couples TRBV12-3 or TRBV12-4 to TRBJ2-5; tentative D call: TRBD1 (5 bases). V was cut by 3 bases and J by 5 bases, with 10 bases left in between. The CDR3 consists of 13 residues. In DNA form, the CDR3 reads TGTGCCAGCAGTTTCACAGGTCGGGAGACCCAGTACTTC. It encodes CASSFTGRETQYF.

In its sample, this clonotype was seen a few times. This chain joins TRBV20-1 and TRBJ2-5; no clear D. The CDR3 is made up of 13 amino acids. V dropped 4 bases and J dropped 5 bases, with 14 bases sitting between them. Looked up from germline, CDR1 is DFQATT and CDR2 is SNEGSKA (reference sequence). The CDR3 bases are TGCAGTGCTACTGGACCCCTGGGGGAGACCCAGTACTTC. This translates into CSATGPLGETQYF.

This clonotype occurred a few times. The chain combines TRBV7-2 with TRBJ2-2; a weak D match, TRBD1 (6 bases). Trimming cost V 5 bases and J 2 bases, with 18 bases left between them. The CDR3 loop spans 17 amino acids. Per the germline V gene, CDR1 is SGHTA and CDR2 is FQGNSA. Written as DNA, the CDR3 is TGTGCCAGCAGCCCGGATTGGTGGGGGCCAAACACCGGGGAGCTGTTTTTT. This encodes CASSPDWWGPNTGELFF. Together with reference TRBV7-2 and TRBJ2-2, the CDR3 gives the full variable domain: GAGVSQSPSNKVTEKGKDVELRCDPISGHTALYWYRQSLGQGLEFLIYFQGNSAPDKSGLPSDRFSAERTGGSVSTLTIQRTQQEDSAVYLCASSPDWWGPNTGELFFGEGSRLTVL.

The rearrangement links TRBV7-2 to TRBJ2-5; 8 bases line up with TRBD1. CDR1 is SGHTA, CDR2 FQGNSA, per germline. J lost 2 bases, V lost 5 bases, and 10 bases had no gene match. This CDR3 region has 16 residues. The CDR3 region is CASSLGQGGPQETQYF. Written as DNA, the CDR3 is TGTGCCAGCAGCCTAGGACAGGGAGGACCACAAGAGACCCAGTACTTC.

This clonotype was seen ten or more times. The chain combines TRBV10-3 with TRBJ2-7; D might be TRBD1 (6 bases). Germline loops: CDR1 ENHRY, CDR2 SYGVKD. The CDR3 totals 14 residues. V gave up 10 bases and J gave up 2 bases, with 18 bases separating them. CDR3 loop: CATENWDTTYEQYF. DNA for the CDR3: TGTGCCACCGAGAATTGGGACACTACCTACGAGCAGTACTTC.

This clonotype was detected a few times. The gene calls are TRBV11-2 and TRBJ2-3; TRBD2 agrees at 8 bases. Germline values: CDR1 SGHAT, CDR2 FQNNGV. CDR3 length equals 16 residues. V was clipped by 4 bases and J by 1 base; unmatched bases: 7. CDR3 coding DNA: TGTGCCAGCAGCTCACTCAAGCGGGGGCGCACAGATACGCAGTATTTT. Translation gives CASSSLKRGRTDTQYF.

The chain combines TRBV12-3 or TRBV12-4 with TRBJ1-6; no reliable D call. V was clipped by 3 bases and J by 4 bases, with 7 bases between them. This CDR3 region has 14 residues. CDR3 nucleotide sequence: TGTGCCAGCAGTTTTTCCACTTATAATTCACCCCTCCACTTT. Encoded protein: CASSFSTYNSPLHF.

This chain links TRBV5-6 with TRBJ2-4; no firm D call. Germline V lookup: CDR1 SGHDT, CDR2 YYEEEE. Between the trimmed V and J ends, which lost 0 bases and 1 base, there was a span of 5 bases. This CDR3 region has 14 residues. In DNA form, the CDR3 reads TGTGCCAGCAGCTTGGTAAGGGCCAAAAACATTCAGTACTTC. This encodes CASSLVRAKNIQYF.

The rearrangement uses TRBV7-2 and TRBJ1-2, with 9 bases matching TRBD1. CDR1 and CDR2 from the germline V gene are SGHTA and FQGNSA. The CDR3 sequence is 12 residues long. The J segment lost 10 bases and the V segment lost 5 bases, leaving 5 bases of the junction unmatched. CDR3 sequence (DNA): TGTGCCAGCAGCCGCCGGGACAGGGACTACACCTTC. Amino acids: CASSRRDRDYTF.

This clonotype was recorded a few times. The chain combines TRBV10-3 with TRBJ2-3; TRBD2 agrees at 8 bases. CDR3 length: 13 residues. Germline V gene lookup returns CDR1 ENHRY and CDR2 SYGVKD. V dropped 8 bases and J dropped 1; count of bases not matched to a gene: 2. In nucleotides, the CDR3 is TGTGCCATCCGACTAGCGCGCACAGATACGCAGTATTTT. Amino acid sequence: CAIRLARTDTQYF.

The chain uses TRBV19 and TRBJ2-7, with 12 bases identical to TRBD1. This CDR3 has 14 residues. CDR1 is LNHDA, CDR2 SQIVND, per germline (reference sequence). With V trimmed by 7 bases and J by 5 bases, 6 bases remained unmatched. CDR3 amino acids: CASMAGQGADEQYF. The CDR3 DNA follows: TGTGCCAGTATGGCGGGACAGGGGGCTGACGAGCAGTACTTC.

In its sample, this clonotype was seen a few times. The V gene is TRBV20-1, the J gene TRBJ1-3, with D unclear. This CDR3 comprises 17 residues. Germline V lookup: CDR1 DFQATT, CDR2 SNEGSKA (reference sequence). Trimming removed 3 bases from V and 0 bases from J, with 18 bases in between. CDR3 in amino acids: CSASVRSARDSGNTIYF. CDR3 coding DNA: TGCAGTGCTAGCGTCAGATCAGCAAGAGACTCTGGAAACACCATATATTTT.

The chain joins TRBV5-1 to TRBJ2-3; 13 bases fit TRBD2. V dropped 4 bases and J dropped 6; count of bases not matched to a gene: 11. The CDR3 runs 17 residues. CDR1 is SGHRS and CDR2 is YFSETQ in the germline V gene. The CDR3 sequence is CASSHRTSGGVADTQYF. For the CDR3, the DNA is TGCGCCAGCAGCCACAGGACTAGCGGGGGTGTAGCGGATACGCAGTATTTT.

The chain has TRBV2 and TRBJ2-1, with D possibly called TRBD1 or TRBD2 (6 bases each). V lost 10 bases to trimming and J lost 4 bases, with 14 bases between them. This CDR3 is built from 13 residues. The germline V gene encodes CDR1 SNHLY and CDR2 FYNNEI. The CDR3 DNA reads TGTGCCACCCGACGGGGGACATACAATGAGCAGTTCTTC. Encoded protein: CATRRGTYNEQFF.

The chain links TRBV20-1 to TRBJ2-5; D is perhaps TRBD1 or TRBD2 (7 bases each). The CDR3 is 15 amino acids. Germline V gene data show CDR1 as DFQATT and CDR2 as SNEGSKA (reference sequence). The V gene lost 5 bases and the J gene lost 1 base, with 17 bases spanning the gap. The CDR3 is CSAQGVAGIQETQYF. The CDR3 DNA reads as TGCAGTGCTCAGGGGGTAGCGGGCATCCAAGAGACCCAGTACTTC.

The chain is built from TRBV20-1 and TRBJ2-2; 15 positions match TRBD2. This CDR3 is 16 amino acids long. Germline V CDR1 and CDR2: DFQATT, SNEGSKA (reference sequence). The V gene end was trimmed by 2 bases and the J gene end by 5 bases; junction bases not matched to a gene: 3. CDR3 nucleotide sequence: TGCAGTGCTAGATTTGGACTAGCGGGAGGGACCGGGGAGCTGTTTTTT. Translating it yields CSARFGLAGGTGELFF.

The chain links TRBV11-2 to TRBJ1-2; possible D gene TRBD1, 5 bases. Trimming took off 5 bases at V and 6 bases at J, with 16 bases between the two ends. The CDR3 has 14 residues. Germline CDR1 reads SGHAT; CDR2 reads FQNNGV. The CDR3: CASSKSDRGNGYTF. DNA for the CDR3: TGTGCCAGCAGCAAGAGCGATAGGGGAAATGGCTACACCTTC. Full variable domain (remainder filled in from reference TRBV11-2 and TRBJ1-2): EAGVAQSPRYKIIEKRQSVAFWCNPISGHATLYWYQQILGQGPKLLIQFQNNGVVDDSQLPKDRFSAERLKGVDSTLKIQPAKLEDSAVYLCASSKSDRGNGYTFGSGTRLTVV.

In this sample, this clonotype turned up many times. The chain combines TRBV5-1 with TRBJ2-1; unclear D gene. The CDR3 consists of 14 residues. V shed 1 base and J shed 8 bases, with 13 bases lying between them. Germline CDR1 and CDR2: SGHRS and YFSETQ. DNA of the CDR3: TGCGCCAGCAGCTTGCAGGTTAAGGGCGATGAGCAGTTCTTC. Translation gives CASSLQVKGDEQFF.

The chain has TRBV10-3 and TRBJ2-7; 7 nucleotides align to TRBD1. The V and J ends lost 5 bases and 0 bases, in that order; junction bases with no gene match: 10. The CDR3 contains 16 residues. The germline gives CDR1 ENHRY, CDR2 SYGVKD. The CDR3 loop reads CAISRGGQKSSYEQYF. The CDR3 region has the DNA TGTGCCATCAGTCGAGGGGGACAGAAGAGCTCCTACGAGCAGTACTTC.